The text below deals with one TCR beta chain. This clonotype showed up just a few times. This clone's antigen is unknown. No much larger clone exists at a distance of one base, and base qualities are not known. The donors were roughly 40 Caucasian individuals from Russia, aged roughly 6 to 95 years, who were systemically healthy. Each donor gave ten milliliters of peripheral blood, drawn into EDTA-treated Vacutainer tubes. Ficoll-Paque density-gradient centrifugation was used to isolate PBMCs, with at least 6 million per sample. Trizol reagent was used to extract total RNA from the PBMCs, yielding at least 6 micrograms per sample. Naive CD45RAhigh/CD27high T cell percentages were measured by flow cytometry on a PBMC aliquot from every donor. V loses 1 base, J loses 6 bases, and the germline ends lie 17 bases apart. The germline V gene encodes CDR1 LNHNV and CDR2 YYDKDF (reference sequence). From the cysteine through the phenylalanine, the CDR3 covers 16 amino acids. Only CDR3 DNA remains: 48 bases, in frame from the first base.

This specimen belongs to a study of blood T cells in healthy people across ages (dated by TCRdb to 2015 to 2017). Study-level background: In model experiments, template switching captured roughly one uniquely barcoded TCR beta cDNA molecule for every two T cells. To track age-related changes in TCR beta repertoire diversity, the study relied on deep sequencing normalized with unique cDNA molecular identifiers. Four age groups were formed from the donors: young (average roughly 15 years), middle-aged (approximately 40), aged (more than 55) and long-lived (less than 85). To avoid experimental bias, donors of different ages were distributed randomly across sequencing lanes. For two donors (one aged 18 to 29 and one aged 80 or older), the study analyzed two additional independent replicas of 1 million unique cDNA reads from the same blood draw.

Preparation of the library involved 5' RACE. The instrument was an Illumina HiSeq 2500. A second PCR of roughly 7 to 12 cycles was performed with a sample-barcoded 5' primer and a J-beta primer mix. A unique molecular identifier was introduced onto each TCR beta cDNA molecule by a template-switch 5' adaptor carrying 12 random nucleotides. Each sample yielded at least 2.5 million CDR3-containing paired-end reads. First-strand cDNA was synthesized from all RNA with the Mint cDNA synthesis kit, primed by a TRBC-specific oligonucleotide. Following uracil-DNA glycosylase treatment, all cDNA underwent a first 18-cycle PCR with the universal primers M1SS and BC2_uni_R. In the paper's pipeline: Each sample was normalized by randomly selecting 1 million high-quality reads, each carrying a distinct molecular identifier. Instead of being binned into consensus sequences, reads with shared molecular identifiers were discarded. CDR3 identification, clonotype clustering and error correction used MiTCR with a Q25 quality threshold and the strictest error-elimination algorithm. A nonparametric unseen species model with Euler transformation was used to estimate a lower bound on total TCR beta diversity. TCRdb's own reprocessing of the public reads used fastp at Q25 and MiXCR and kept productive beta chains. Identical CDR3 protein sequences are pooled into one entry, listed with their most common genes and DNA. The V and J calls were not made by the authors but by TCRdb's processing. A total of about 830,000 distinct CDR3 sequences appear in this sample, approximately 67% of them only once. The ten top clones hold about 30% of the sample.

What the work shows at the level of the full study, not this receptor alone: Observed TCR beta diversity per million T cells fell roughly linearly with age, and a significant reduction was already apparent by age roughly 40. There was a strong correlation between observed TCR beta diversity and the percentage of naive T cells measured by flow cytometry. The long-lived group showed more naive CD4+ T cells, fewer expanded clones and increased TCR diversity than the aged group, suggesting age selection. Because profiling used bulk unsorted PBMCs, naive and antigen-experienced compartments could not be compared conclusively. The CMV infection status of donors was not known, potentially confounding age-related changes in expanded clonotypes. Estimates of total diversity based on one million sequenced T cells were considered lower bounds and underestimates.

This receptor chain uses TRBV15 and TRBJ2-3; the D gene is possibly TRBD1 or TRBD2, with 6 bases matching each. Specimen: blood. The source is a man younger than 45 in good health. The CDR3 reads CATSRGGRGTSDTQYF. The nucleotide sequence is given as TGTGCCACCAGCAGAGGGGGGCGGGGAACGTCCGATACGCAGTATTTT. Here the CDR3 is joined to the reference TRBV15 and TRBJ2-3 genes, and the full variable domain is: DAMVIQNPRYQVTQFGKPVTLSCSQTLNHNVMYWYQQKSSQAPKLLFHYYDKDFNNEADTPDNFQSRRPNTSFCFLDIRSPGLGDTAMYLCATSRGGRGTSDTQYFGPGTRLTVL.